This T cell receptor beta chain derives from a study of cytomegalovirus exposure and HLA in healthy donors. Concerning this clone: Its antigen is unknown.

This CDR3 contains 14 residues. From germline, CDR1 is MDHEN and CDR2 SYDVKM. Trimming removed 6 bases at V and 2 bases at J, with 13 bases between. Study-level findings and limits: Most TCR sequences were uncommon, yet certain public TCRs appeared in many donors.

PCR was performed using 60 Vbeta and 13 Jbeta primers. Some clones are missing from TCRdb's copy, which holds only in-frame ones; the method was immunoSEQ multiplex PCR. The data show 170,000 or so clones, 80% to 85% seen once. This TCR was recovered from a man aged 45-65 years in good health and CMV-seronegative. The sample consisted of PBMCs. The chain recombines TRBV28 with TRBJ1-1; TRBD1 is a possible D gene (5 bases). This CDR3 is CASRGRTPNTEAFF. The CDR3, as DNA: TGTGCCAGCAGGGGCCGGACACCAAACACTGAAGCTTTCTTT.